The 24 T cell receptor beta chains below all came from one sample that was sequenced in a study of blood T cell repertoires in COVID-19. Profiled with immunoSEQ multiplex PCR; TCRdb holds only in-frame clones, not every one. Here the sample spans 400,000 to 450,000 clones, 70% to 90% being singletons. Material: peripheral blood. Receptors were obtained from a woman aged 25 to 39 with active or convalescent COVID-19.

This chain joins TRBV29-1 and TRBJ1-1; D gene uncertain. Germline CDR1 SQVTM, CDR2 ANQGSEA. V lost 6 bases and J 1 base, leaving 15 bases between the germline ends. The CDR3 loop spans 14 amino acids. CDR3 sequence: CSVGPRVGNTEAFF. The CDR3 DNA follows: TGCAGCGTCGGTCCTCGGGTGGGGAACACTGAAGCTTTCTTT. Supplemented by reference TRBV29-1 and TRBJ1-1, the full variable domain reads SAVISQKPSRDICQRGTSLTIQCQVDSQVTMMFWYRQQPGQSLTLIATANQGSEATYESGFVIDKFPISRPNLTFSTLTVSNMSPEDSSIYLCSVGPRVGNTEAFFGQGTRLTVV.

The chain uses TRBV3-1 (or the pseudogene TRBV3-2) and TRBJ2-5; 8 positions agree with TRBD2. CDR1 and CDR2 (germline): LGHDT, YNNKEL (reference sequence). The CDR3 is made up of 12 amino acids. CDR3 loop: CVYGRAGETQYF. CDR3 sequence (DNA): TGTGTTTACGGGAGGGCCGGTGAGACCCAGTACTTC.

This sequence joins TRBV2 and TRBJ1-6, with TRBD1 as a possible D gene (6 bases). Deletions cut 5 bases from V and 7 bases from J, with 12 bases between. This CDR3 contains 14 residues. Germline-derived CDR1 and CDR2 are SNHLY and FYNNEI. The DNA for the CDR3 is TGTGCCAGCAGTTGGACAGCTAAAAATTCACCCCTCCACTTT. It encodes CASSWTAKNSPLHF.

The rearrangement uses TRBV11-2 and TRBJ2-1, with 11 bases fitting TRBD2. The CDR3 runs to 15 residues. The germline V gene encodes CDR1 SGHAT and CDR2 FQNNGV. J was trimmed by 7 bases and V by 5 bases; bases with no gene match: 7. The DNA of the CDR3 is TGTGCCAGCAGCCACATAGCGGGGGGGCTTAATGAGCAGTTCTTC. Residues: CASSHIAGGLNEQFF.

This clone was counted only a few times. This rearrangement joins TRBV5-1 to TRBJ2-7, with D possibly TRBD2 on 6 matching bases. The germline V gene has CDR1 SGHRS and CDR2 YFSETQ. Trimming pared 3 bases from V and 2 bases from J, leaving 15 bases between. CDR3 size: 15 residues. The CDR3 bases are TGCGCCAGCAGCTCACCCGGGACTTCAACCTACGAGCAGTACTTC. The encoded protein is CASSSPGTSTYEQYF.

J is TRBJ1-2 and V is TRBV2, with 9 positions matching TRBD1. The germline V gene has CDR1 SNHLY and CDR2 FYNNEI. The CDR3 extends over 15 amino acids. Germline trimming cut 4 bases from V and 4 bases from J; bases unmatched to any gene: 7. CDR3 in DNA: TGTGCCAGCAGTGTAACAGGGGGCGCGGGCTATGGCTACACCTTC. As protein: CASSVTGGAGYGYTF.

The genes are TRBV6-1 and TRBJ2-7; D may be TRBD1 (6 bases). The CDR3 spans 15 residues. Germline loops: CDR1 MNHNS, CDR2 SASEGT. Trimming took off 3 bases at V and 3 bases at J, with 15 bases between the two ends. CDR3 sequence: CASSEPAGTNYEQYF. The DNA of the CDR3 is TGTGCCAGCAGTGAGCCAGCCGGGACAAACTACGAGCAGTACTTC.

This chain links TRBV3-1 (or the pseudogene TRBV3-2) with TRBJ1-4; D is possibly TRBD1 (6 bases). Germline CDR1 LGHDT, CDR2 YNNKEL (reference sequence). CDR3 size: 13 residues. Trimming took 8 bases from V and 8 from J, leaving 15 bases between them. In DNA, the CDR3 is TGTGCCAGCGCTCGAACAGGGCGGGAAAAACTGTTTTTT. It yields the protein CASARTGREKLFF.

The chain uses TRBV4-1 and TRBJ2-1; perhaps TRBD2 as D (5 bases). The CDR3 is made up of 15 amino acids. Looked up from germline, CDR1 is MGHRA and CDR2 is YSYEKL. V lost 1 base, J lost 7 bases, and 14 bases lay in between. The CDR3 sequence is CASSQGELGRNEQFF. CDR3 bases: TGCGCCAGCAGCCAAGGAGAACTAGGCCGAAATGAGCAGTTCTTC.

This clone showed up just a few times. The chain combines TRBV18 with TRBJ1-3; D call uncertain. CDR1 KGHSH and CDR2 LQKENI come from the germline V gene. V gave up 3 bases and J gave up 1 base, with 16 bases separating them. The CDR3 contains 17 residues. CDR3 nucleotides: TGTGCCAGCTCACCCCCGGTAAACACTAGATCTGGAAACACCATATATTTT. Amino acid sequence: CASSPPVNTRSGNTIYF.

J is TRBJ1-1 and V is TRBV6-5; D is uncertain. Trimming took 2 bases from V and 0 from J, leaving 7 bases between them. The CDR3 is 14 residues long. Germline V lookup: CDR1 MNHEY, CDR2 SVGAGI. CDR3 bases: TGTGCCAGCAGTTACAGAGTAATGAACACTGAAGCTTTCTTT. This sequence encodes CASSYRVMNTEAFF.

The chain combines TRBV5-5 with TRBJ1-1, with D hard to call. Germline V gene sequence: CDR1 SGHKS, CDR2 YYEKEE (reference sequence). V was clipped by 2 bases and J by 1 base, with 3 bases between them. The CDR3 runs to 12 residues. The CDR3 nucleotides read TGTGCCAGCAGCTTTAGGAACACTGAAGCTTTCTTT. Its protein is CASSFRNTEAFF.

This sequence joins TRBV15 and TRBJ2-7; 8 bases align to TRBD1. With 2 bases clipped from V and 4 bases from J, the junction kept 4 bases outside the gene matches. The CDR3 runs 14 residues. The germline V gene has CDR1 LNHNV and CDR2 YYDKDF (reference sequence). CDR3 protein: CATSRLRGLYEQYF. CDR3 coding DNA: TGTGCCACCAGCAGACTCAGGGGGCTGTACGAGCAGTACTTC.

This chain connects TRBV28 to TRBJ1-1; no definite D call. Trimming stripped 1 base from V and 8 bases from J, with 11 bases between. CDR3 length: 13 residues. CDR1 is MDHEN, CDR2 SYDVKM, per germline. The CDR3 DNA is TGTGCCAGCAGTTTATATTTGAGGCAAGAAGCTTTCTTT. Amino acids: CASSLYLRQEAFF.

This chain uses TRBV6-2 or TRBV6-3 with TRBJ2-3; D is uncertain. Germline lookup yields CDR1 MNHEY and CDR2 SVGEGT. With 6 bases removed from V and 7 bases from J, the gap between germline ends came to 23 bases. The CDR3 extends over 16 amino acids. This chain's CDR3 is CASSSLNVDLINTQYF. CDR3 bases: TGTGCCAGCAGCTCGCTTAATGTAGACTTGATAAATACGCAGTATTTT.

As concerns this clone: Other DNA sequences within the sample encode an identical CDR3. The chain combines TRBV5-1 with TRBJ1-2; maybe TRBD1 (5 bases). The CDR3 consists of 14 residues. V was trimmed by 2 bases and J by 2 bases, leaving 10 bases between them. The germline V gene has CDR1 SGHRS and CDR2 YFSETQ. The CDR3 protein is CASSFGGSNYGYTF. In nucleotides, the CDR3 is TGCGCCAGCAGCTTCGGGGGATCAAACTATGGCTACACCTTC.

This clone was recorded only once. This chain uses TRBV6-5 with TRBJ2-7; 8 nucleotides agree with TRBD2. V lost 5 bases, J lost 8 bases, and 8 bases stayed unmatched. Germline CDR1 reads MNHEY; CDR2 reads SVGAGI. The CDR3 spans 13 residues. This chain's CDR3 is CASSPGAGGKQYF. CDR3 in DNA: TGTGCCAGCAGTCCCGGGGCGGGGGGAAAGCAGTACTTC.

The chain links TRBV10-2 to TRBJ1-1; D possibly corresponds to TRBD1 (5 bases). CDR3 size: 14 residues. The ends were cut back, 6 bases at V and 6 bases at J, with 17 bases in the middle. CDR1 is WSHSY, CDR2 SAAADI, per germline. CDR3 in amino acids: CASRDPGGESEAFF. Here the CDR3 DNA reads TGCGCCAGCAGAGACCCGGGGGGGGAGTCTGAAGCTTTCTTT.

V usage is TRBV10-3 and J usage is TRBJ2-7; 7 nucleotides line up with TRBD1. V lost 2 bases to trimming and J lost 5 bases; unmatched junction nucleotides: 9. Germline V gene lookup returns CDR1 ENHRY and CDR2 SYGVKD. The CDR3 spans 15 residues. CDR3 sequence (DNA): TGTGCCATCAGTGAGCAGGGACAGTTTGTCGACGAGCAGTACTTC. Amino acids: CAISEQGQFVDEQYF.

This clone showed up just once. The chain uses TRBV4-1 and TRBJ2-2; 10 bases match TRBD2. The germline gives CDR1 MGHRA, CDR2 YSYEKL. The CDR3 contains 18 residues. V lost 0 bases, J lost 3 bases, and 7 bases stayed unmatched. The CDR3 protein is CASSQDLGLAIHTGELFF. The CDR3 coding sequence is TGCGCCAGCAGCCAAGATCTGGGACTAGCGATCCACACCGGGGAGCTGTTTTTT.

The rearrangement links TRBV19 to TRBJ2-7, with a possible D match to TRBD2 (5 bases). CDR3 length: 13 amino acids. Trimming stripped 3 bases from V and 3 bases from J, with 9 bases between. CDR1 is LNHDA and CDR2 is SQIVND in the germline V gene (reference sequence). The CDR3 reads CASSMGGGYEQYF. CDR3 nucleotides: TGTGCCAGTAGTATGGGCGGAGGCTACGAGCAGTACTTC. The entire variable domain, with the rest obtained from reference TRBV19 and TRBJ2-7, is as follows: DGGITQSPKYLFRKEGQNVTLSCEQNLNHDAMYWYRQDPGQGLRLIYYSQIVNDFQKGDIAEGYSVSREKKESFPLTVTSAQKNPTAFYLCASSMGGGYEQYFGPGTRLTVT.

The genes are TRBV27 and TRBJ2-1; possible D gene TRBD2, 6 bases. V dropped 5 bases and J dropped 8 bases, with 19 bases sitting between them. Germline CDR1 MNHEY, CDR2 SMNVEV (reference sequence). CDR3 length equals 15 residues. Written as DNA, the CDR3 is TGTGCCAGCAGTGGGCGGGTCGGAGGGGTAGATGAGCAGTTCTTC. As protein: CASSGRVGGVDEQFF.

V usage is TRBV7-6 and J usage is TRBJ2-2, with a tentative D call TRBD1 (6 bases). In germline, CDR1 is SGHVS, CDR2 FNYEAQ. Trimming shortened V by 1 base and J by 1 base, and 7 bases separated the two germline ends. The length of the CDR3 is 15 residues. The CDR3 nucleotides are TGTGCCAGCAGCTTAGAACAGGGGAACACCGGGGAGCTGTTTTTT. Translating it yields CASSLEQGNTGELFF.

The chain couples TRBV6-6 to TRBJ2-7, with TRBD1 identical over 8 bases. From germline, CDR1 is MNHNY and CDR2 SVGAGI (reference sequence). This CDR3 has 16 residues. Trimming took 0 bases from V and 2 from J; bases not matched to a gene: 6. DNA for the CDR3: TGTGCCAGCAGTTACTCTCGTGACAGGGGAGCCTACGAGCAGTACTTC. Its protein product is CASSYSRDRGAYEQYF.